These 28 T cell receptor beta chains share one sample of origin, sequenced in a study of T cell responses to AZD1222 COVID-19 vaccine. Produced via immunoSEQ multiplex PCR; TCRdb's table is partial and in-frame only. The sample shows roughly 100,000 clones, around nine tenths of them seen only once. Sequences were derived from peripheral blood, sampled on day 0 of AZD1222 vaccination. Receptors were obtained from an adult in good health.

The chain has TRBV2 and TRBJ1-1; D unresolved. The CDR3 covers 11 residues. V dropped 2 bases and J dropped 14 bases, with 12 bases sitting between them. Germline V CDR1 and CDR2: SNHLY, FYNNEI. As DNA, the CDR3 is TGTGCCAGCAGTGAACGGGTCGTTCCCTTCTTT. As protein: CASSERVVPFF.

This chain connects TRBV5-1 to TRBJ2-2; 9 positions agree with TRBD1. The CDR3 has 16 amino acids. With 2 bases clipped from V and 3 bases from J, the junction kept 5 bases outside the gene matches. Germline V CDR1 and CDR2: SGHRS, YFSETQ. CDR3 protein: CASSLGRTGDTGELFF. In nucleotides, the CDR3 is TGCGCCAGCAGCTTAGGCCGGACAGGGGACACCGGGGAGCTGTTTTTT.

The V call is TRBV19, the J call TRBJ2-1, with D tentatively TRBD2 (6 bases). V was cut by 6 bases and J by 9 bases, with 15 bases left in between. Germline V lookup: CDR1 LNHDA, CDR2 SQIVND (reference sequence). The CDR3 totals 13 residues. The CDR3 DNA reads TGTGCCAGTAGCGGGACTGACCGGCTTGAGCAGTTCTTC. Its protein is CASSGTDRLEQFF.

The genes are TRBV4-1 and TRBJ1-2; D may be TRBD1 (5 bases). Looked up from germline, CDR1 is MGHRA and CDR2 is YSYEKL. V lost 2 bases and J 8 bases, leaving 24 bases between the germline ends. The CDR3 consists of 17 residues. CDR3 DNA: TGCGCCAGCAGCCAAACAAATCAGCCCCGGCTCCGGGGCGGCTACACCTTC. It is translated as CASSQTNQPRLRGGYTF.

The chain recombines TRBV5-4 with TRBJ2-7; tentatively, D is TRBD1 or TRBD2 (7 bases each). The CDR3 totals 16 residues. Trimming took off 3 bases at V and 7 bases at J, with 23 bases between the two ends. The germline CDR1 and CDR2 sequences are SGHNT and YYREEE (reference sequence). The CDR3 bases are TGTGCCAGCAGCTGGGCCCGACAGGGTCAGGGGGGGGAGCAGTACTTC. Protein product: CASSWARQGQGGEQYF.

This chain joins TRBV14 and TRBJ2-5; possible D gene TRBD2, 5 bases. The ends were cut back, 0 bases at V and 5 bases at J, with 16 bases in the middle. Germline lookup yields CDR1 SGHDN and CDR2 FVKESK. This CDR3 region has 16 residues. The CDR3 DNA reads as TGTGCCAGCAGCCAAGAGAATCTTTCGGGGTGGGAGACCCAGTACTTC. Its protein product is CASSQENLSGWETQYF.

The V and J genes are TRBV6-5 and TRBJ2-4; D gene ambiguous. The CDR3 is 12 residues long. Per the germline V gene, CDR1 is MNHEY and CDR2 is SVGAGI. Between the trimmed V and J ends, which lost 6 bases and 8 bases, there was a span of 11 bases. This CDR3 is CASRATEDIQYF. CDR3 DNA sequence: TGTGCCAGCAGGGCGACTGAGGACATTCAGTACTTC.

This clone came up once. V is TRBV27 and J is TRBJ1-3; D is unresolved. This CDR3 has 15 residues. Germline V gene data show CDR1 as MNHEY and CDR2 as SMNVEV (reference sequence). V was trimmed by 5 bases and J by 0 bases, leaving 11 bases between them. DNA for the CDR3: TGTGCCAGCAGTAGATACCCAGACTCTGGAAACACCATATATTTT. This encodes CASSRYPDSGNTIYF.

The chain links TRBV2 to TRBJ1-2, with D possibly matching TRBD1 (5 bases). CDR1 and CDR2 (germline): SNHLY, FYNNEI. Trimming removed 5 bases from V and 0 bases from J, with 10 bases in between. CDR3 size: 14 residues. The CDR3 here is CASSPRVTNYGYTF. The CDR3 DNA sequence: TGTGCCAGCAGTCCCAGGGTCACTAACTATGGCTACACCTTC.

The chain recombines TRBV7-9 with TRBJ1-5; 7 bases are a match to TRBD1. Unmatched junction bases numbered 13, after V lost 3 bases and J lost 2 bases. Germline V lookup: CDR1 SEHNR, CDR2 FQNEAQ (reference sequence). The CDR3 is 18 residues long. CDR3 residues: CASSFTTGAGNGNQPQHF. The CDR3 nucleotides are TGTGCCAGCAGCTTCACCACAGGGGCGGGGAATGGCAATCAGCCCCAGCATTTT.

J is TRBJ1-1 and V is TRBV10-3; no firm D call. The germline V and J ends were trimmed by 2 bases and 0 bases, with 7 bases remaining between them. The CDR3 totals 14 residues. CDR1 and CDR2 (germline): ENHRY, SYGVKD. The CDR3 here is CAISENGMNTEAFF. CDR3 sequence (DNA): TGTGCCATCAGTGAGAACGGAATGAACACTGAAGCTTTCTTT.

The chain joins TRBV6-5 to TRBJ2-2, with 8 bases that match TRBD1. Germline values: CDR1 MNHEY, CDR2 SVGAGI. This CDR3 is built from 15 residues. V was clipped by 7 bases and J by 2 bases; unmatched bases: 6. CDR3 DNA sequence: TGTGCCAGCAATACCGGGACAGGAAACACCGGGGAGCTGTTTTTT. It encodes CASNTGTGNTGELFF.

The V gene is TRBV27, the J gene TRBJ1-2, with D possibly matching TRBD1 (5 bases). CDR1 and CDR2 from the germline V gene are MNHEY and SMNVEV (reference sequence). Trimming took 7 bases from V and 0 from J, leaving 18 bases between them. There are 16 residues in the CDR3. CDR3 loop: CASMDRDSDTNYGYTF. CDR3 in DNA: TGTGCCAGCATGGACCGAGACAGCGATACTAACTATGGCTACACCTTC.

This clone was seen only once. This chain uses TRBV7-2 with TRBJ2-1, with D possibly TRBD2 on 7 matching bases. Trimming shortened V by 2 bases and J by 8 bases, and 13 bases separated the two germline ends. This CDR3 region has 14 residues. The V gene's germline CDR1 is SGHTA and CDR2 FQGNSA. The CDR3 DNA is TGTGCCAGCAGCTTACTGGGGGGGCTGGATGAGCAGTTCTTC. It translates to CASSLLGGLDEQFF.

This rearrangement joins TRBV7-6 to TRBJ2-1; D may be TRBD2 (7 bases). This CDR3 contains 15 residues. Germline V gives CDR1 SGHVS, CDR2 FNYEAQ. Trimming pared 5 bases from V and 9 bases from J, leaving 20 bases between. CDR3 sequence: CASSLSLTGGFEQFF. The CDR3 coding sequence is TGTGCCAGCAGCCTATCACTAACGGGGGGCTTTGAGCAGTTCTTC.

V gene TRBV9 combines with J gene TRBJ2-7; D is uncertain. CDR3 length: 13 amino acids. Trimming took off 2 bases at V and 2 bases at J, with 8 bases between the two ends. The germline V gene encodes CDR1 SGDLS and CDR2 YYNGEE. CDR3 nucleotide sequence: TGTGCCAGCAGCGTGGATCTCACCTACGAGCAGTACTTC. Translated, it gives CASSVDLTYEQYF.

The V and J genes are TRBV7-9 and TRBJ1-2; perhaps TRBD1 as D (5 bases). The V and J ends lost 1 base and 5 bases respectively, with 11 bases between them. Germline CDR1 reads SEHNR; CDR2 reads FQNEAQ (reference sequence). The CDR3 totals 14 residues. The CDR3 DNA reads TGTGCCAGCAGCTTAGGGGGGGAGTGGTATGGCTACACCTTC. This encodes CASSLGGEWYGYTF. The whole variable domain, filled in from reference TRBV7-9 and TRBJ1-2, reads DTGVSQNPRHKITKRGQNVTFRCDPISEHNRLYWYRQTLGQGPEFLTYFQNEAQLEKSRLLSDRFSAERPKGSFSTLEIQRTEQGDSAMYLCASSLGGEWYGYTFGSGTRLTVV.

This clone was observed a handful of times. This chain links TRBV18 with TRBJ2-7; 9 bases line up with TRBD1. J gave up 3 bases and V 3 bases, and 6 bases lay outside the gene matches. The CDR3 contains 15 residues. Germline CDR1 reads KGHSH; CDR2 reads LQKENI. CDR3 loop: CASSPQGTGLYEQYF. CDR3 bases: TGTGCCAGCTCACCGCAAGGGACAGGGCTCTACGAGCAGTACTTC.

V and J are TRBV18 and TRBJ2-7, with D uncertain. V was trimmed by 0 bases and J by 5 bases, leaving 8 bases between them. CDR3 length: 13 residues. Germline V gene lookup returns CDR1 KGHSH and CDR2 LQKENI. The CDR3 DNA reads TGTGCCAGCTCACCACCTACGATAAACGAGCAGTACTTC. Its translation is CASSPPTINEQYF.

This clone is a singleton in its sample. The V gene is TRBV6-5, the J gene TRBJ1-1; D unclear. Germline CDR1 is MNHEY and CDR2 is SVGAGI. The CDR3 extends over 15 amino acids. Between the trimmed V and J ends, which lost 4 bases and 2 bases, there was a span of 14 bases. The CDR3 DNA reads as TGTGCCAGCAGTTTAGGGCCACCGCCTAACACTGAAGCTTTCTTT. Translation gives CASSLGPPPNTEAFF.

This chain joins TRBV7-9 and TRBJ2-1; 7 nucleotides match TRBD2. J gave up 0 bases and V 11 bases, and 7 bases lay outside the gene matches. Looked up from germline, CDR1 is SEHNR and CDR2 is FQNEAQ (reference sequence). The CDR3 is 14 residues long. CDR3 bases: TGTGCCGGGGGGGAGATGAGCTCCTACAATGAGCAGTTCTTC. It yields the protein CAGGEMSSYNEQFF.

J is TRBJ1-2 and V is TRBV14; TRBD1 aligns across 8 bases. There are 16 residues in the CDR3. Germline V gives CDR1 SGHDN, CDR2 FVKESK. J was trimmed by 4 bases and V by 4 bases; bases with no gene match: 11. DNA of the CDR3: TGTGCCAGCAGCCGGAGCGACAGGGGAGCGGGCTATGGCTACACCTTC. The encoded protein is CASSRSDRGAGYGYTF.

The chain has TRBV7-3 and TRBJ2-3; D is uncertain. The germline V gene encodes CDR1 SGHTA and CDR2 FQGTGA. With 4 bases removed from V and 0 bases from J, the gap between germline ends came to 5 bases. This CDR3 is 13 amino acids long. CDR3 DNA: TGTGCCAGCAGCTATACTAGCACAGATACGCAGTATTTT. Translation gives CASSYTSTDTQYF.

The CDR3 DNA reads as TGTGCCAGCAGTTACTCGCCGGGATCGGCCTCTGACGAGCAGTACTTC. Translating gives CASSYSPGSASDEQYF. J is TRBJ2-7 and V is TRBV6-5, with TRBD2 as a possible D gene (5 bases). Germline values: CDR1 MNHEY, CDR2 SVGAGI. V was shortened by 0 bases and J by 5 bases, with 17 bases between the two germline ends. The CDR3 extends over 16 amino acids.

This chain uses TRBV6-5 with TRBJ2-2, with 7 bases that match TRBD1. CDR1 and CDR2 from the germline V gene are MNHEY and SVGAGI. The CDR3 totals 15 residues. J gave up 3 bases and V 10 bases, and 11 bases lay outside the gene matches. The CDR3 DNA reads TGTGCCACCTGCCGAGGGGGCCGATACACCGGGGAGCTGTTTTTT. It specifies CATCRGGRYTGELFF.

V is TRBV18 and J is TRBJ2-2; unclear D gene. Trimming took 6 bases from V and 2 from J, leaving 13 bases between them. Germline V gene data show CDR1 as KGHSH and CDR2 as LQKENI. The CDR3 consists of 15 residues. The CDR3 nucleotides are TGTGCCAGCTCGCGAGTGTCGGGTAACACCGGGGAGCTGTTTTTT. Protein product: CASSRVSGNTGELFF.

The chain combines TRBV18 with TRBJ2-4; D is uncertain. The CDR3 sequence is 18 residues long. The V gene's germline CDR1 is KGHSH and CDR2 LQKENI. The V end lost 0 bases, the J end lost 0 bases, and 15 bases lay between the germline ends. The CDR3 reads CASSPPLYSGPAKNIQYF. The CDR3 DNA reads TGTGCCAGCTCACCACCGCTTTATAGTGGACCAGCCAAAAACATTCAGTACTTC.

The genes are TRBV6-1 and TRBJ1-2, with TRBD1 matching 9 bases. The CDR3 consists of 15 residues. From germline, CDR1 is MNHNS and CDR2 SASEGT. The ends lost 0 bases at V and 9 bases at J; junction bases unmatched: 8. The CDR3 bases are TGTGCCAGCAGTGAAGCGGGACAGGGAACAGGGCGCTACACCTTC. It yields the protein CASSEAGQGTGRYTF.